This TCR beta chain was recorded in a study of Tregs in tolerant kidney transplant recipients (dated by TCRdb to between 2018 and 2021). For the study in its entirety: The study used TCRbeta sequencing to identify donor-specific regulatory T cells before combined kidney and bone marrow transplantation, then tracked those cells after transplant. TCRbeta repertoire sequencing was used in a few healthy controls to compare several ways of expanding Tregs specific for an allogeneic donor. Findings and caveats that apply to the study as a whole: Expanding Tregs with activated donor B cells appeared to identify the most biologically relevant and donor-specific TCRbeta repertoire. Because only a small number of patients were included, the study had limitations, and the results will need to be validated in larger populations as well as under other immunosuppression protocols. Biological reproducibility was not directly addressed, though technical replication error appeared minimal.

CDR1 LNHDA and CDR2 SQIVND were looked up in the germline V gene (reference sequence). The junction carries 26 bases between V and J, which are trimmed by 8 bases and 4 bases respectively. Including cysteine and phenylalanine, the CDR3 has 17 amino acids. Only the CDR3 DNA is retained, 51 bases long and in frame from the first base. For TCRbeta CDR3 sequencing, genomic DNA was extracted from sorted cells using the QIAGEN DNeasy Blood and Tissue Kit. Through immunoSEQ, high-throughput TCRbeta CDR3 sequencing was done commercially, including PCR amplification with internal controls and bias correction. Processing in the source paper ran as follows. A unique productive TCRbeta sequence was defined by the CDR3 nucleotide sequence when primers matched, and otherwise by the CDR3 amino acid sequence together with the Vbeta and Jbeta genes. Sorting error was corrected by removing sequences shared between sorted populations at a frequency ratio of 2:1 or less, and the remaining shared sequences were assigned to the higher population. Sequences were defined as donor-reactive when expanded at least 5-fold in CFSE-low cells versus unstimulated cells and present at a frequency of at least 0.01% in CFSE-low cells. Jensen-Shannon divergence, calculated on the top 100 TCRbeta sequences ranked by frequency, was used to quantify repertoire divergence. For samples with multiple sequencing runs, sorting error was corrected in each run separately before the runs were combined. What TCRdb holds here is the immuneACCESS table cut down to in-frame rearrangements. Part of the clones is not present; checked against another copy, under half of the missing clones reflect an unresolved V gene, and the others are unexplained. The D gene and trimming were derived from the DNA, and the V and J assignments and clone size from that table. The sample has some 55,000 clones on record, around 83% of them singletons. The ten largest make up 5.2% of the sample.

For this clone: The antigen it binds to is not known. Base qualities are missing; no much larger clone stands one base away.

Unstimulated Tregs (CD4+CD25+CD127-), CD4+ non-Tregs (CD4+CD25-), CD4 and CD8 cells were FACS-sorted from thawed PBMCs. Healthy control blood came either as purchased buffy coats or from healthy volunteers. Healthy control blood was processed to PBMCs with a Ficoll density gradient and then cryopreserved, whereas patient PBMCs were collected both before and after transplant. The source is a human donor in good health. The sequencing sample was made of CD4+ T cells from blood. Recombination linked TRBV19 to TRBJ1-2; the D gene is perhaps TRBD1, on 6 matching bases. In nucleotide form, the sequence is TGTGCCAGTTTGGGACGTTCTCGGACAGATTCTGTCTATGGCTACACCTTC. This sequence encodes CASLGRSRTDSVYGYTF. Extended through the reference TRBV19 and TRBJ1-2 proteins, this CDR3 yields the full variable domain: DGGITQSPKYLFRKEGQNVTLSCEQNLNHDAMYWYRQDPGQGLRLIYYSQIVNDFQKGDIAEGYSVSREKKESFPLTVTSAQKNPTAFYLCASLGRSRTDSVYGYTFGSGTRLTVV.